This entry features one TCR beta chain sequence. The antigen is unknown. TCRB transcripts that were expressed got sequenced, as all of the isolated RNA had been reverse transcribed. For naive, central memory and regulatory T cell samples, reads averaged roughly 4 million. Repertoires were generated with immunoSEQ multiplex PCR, while TCRdb's copy carries only in-frame clones and drops some. The top ten clones hold 0.023% of a sample with 900,000 or so clones, roughly 16% of them seen once. This sample is part of a study of beta chain features in type 1 diabetes. Study observations and caveats: Sampled from patients, naive, central memory and Treg TCRB repertoires appeared more similar than those sampled from healthy donors.

Sorting that relied on CD45RO/CCR7/CD25/CD127/CD95/CD27 yielded CD4+ naive, central memory, regulatory and stem cell-like memory cells. The clonotype comes from a woman under 30 in good health. Source material: naive CD4+ T cells from blood.

The CDR3 coding sequence is TGTGCCAGCAGCTTCCAATACAATGAGCAGTTCTTC. Translation: CASSFQYNEQFF. The gene calls are TRBV7-9 and TRBJ2-1; D not certain. CDR1 and CDR2 from the germline V gene are SEHNR and FQNEAQ (reference sequence). The CDR3 contains 12 residues. Trimming took off 3 bases at V and 4 bases at J, with 4 bases between the two ends. The full variable domain, with the rest looked up from reference TRBV7-9 and TRBJ2-1, is DTGVSQNPRHKITKRGQNVTFRCDPISEHNRLYWYRQTLGQGPEFLTYFQNEAQLEKSRLLSDRFSAERPKGSFSTLEIQRTEQGDSAMYLCASSFQYNEQFFGPGTRLTVL.